The 14 T cell receptor beta chains reported below all come from one sample, sequenced in a study of cytomegalovirus exposure and HLA in healthy donors. Amplification used 60 Vbeta primers and 13 Jbeta primers. Repertoires were generated with immunoSEQ multiplex PCR, while TCRdb's copy carries only in-frame clones and drops some. The sample carries about 130,000 clones, around 80% recorded once. Sequencing was performed on PBMCs. All receptors come from a man in his fifties or sixties in good health and CMV-seronegative.

Points on this clone: The same CDR3 also results from other DNA sequences found in this sample. This chain uses TRBV19 with TRBJ1-2; D gene unclear. The length of the CDR3 is 13 residues. The germline V and J ends were trimmed by 3 bases and 2 bases, with 7 bases remaining between them. Germline CDR1 LNHDA, CDR2 SQIVND (reference sequence). CDR3 loop: CASSINTNYGYTF. For the CDR3, the DNA is TGTGCCAGTAGTATCAACACAAACTATGGCTACACCTTC.

V is TRBV6-5 and J is TRBJ2-3; 12 bases are shared with TRBD2. CDR3 length: 15 amino acids. Per the germline V gene, CDR1 is MNHEY and CDR2 is SVGAGI. V was clipped by 5 bases and J by 3 bases; unmatched bases: 3. CDR3: CASSRLAGVTDTQYF. The CDR3 DNA sequence: TGTGCCAGCAGTCGACTAGCGGGGGTGACAGATACGCAGTATTTT.

This rearrangement joins TRBV5-1 to TRBJ1-1; 9 positions match TRBD1. V lost 4 bases and J lost 8; bases outside the gene matches: 6. This CDR3 region has 13 residues. Germline V gives CDR1 SGHRS, CDR2 YFSETQ. Written as DNA, the CDR3 is TGCGCCAGCAGCGGCGGGACAGGGCCAGAAGCTTTCTTT. It codes for CASSGGTGPEAFF.

The genes are TRBV18 and TRBJ1-2; 7 nucleotides align to TRBD1. Per the germline V gene, CDR1 is KGHSH and CDR2 is LQKENI. J was trimmed by 8 bases and V by 3 bases; bases with no gene match: 15. The CDR3 is 16 amino acids. DNA for the CDR3: TGTGCCAGCTCACCTCAGTTCGGGCAGGGGGGCCTCGGCTACACCTTC. Translation: CASSPQFGQGGLGYTF.

The V call is TRBV7-9, the J call TRBJ2-1, with D perhaps TRBD1 (5 bases). V lost 6 bases, J lost 8 bases, and 20 bases lay in between. The CDR3 spans 15 residues. The V gene's germline CDR1 is SEHNR and CDR2 FQNEAQ (reference sequence). CDR3 in DNA: TGTGCCAGCAGGGTTTGGACACCCGGGTGGCATGAGCAGTTCTTC. It encodes CASRVWTPGWHEQFF.

The V and J genes are TRBV9 and TRBJ1-2; TRBD1 is a possible D gene (6 bases). The V end lost 3 bases, the J end lost 4 bases, and 10 bases lay between the germline ends. Germline V CDR1 and CDR2: SGDLS, YYNGEE. This CDR3 has 13 amino acids. The DNA of the CDR3 is TGTGCCAGCAGCGCACAGGGCGGCTATGGCTACACCTTC. As protein: CASSAQGGYGYTF.

The chain couples TRBV15 to TRBJ1-4; D is possibly TRBD1 (5 bases). The germline CDR1 and CDR2 sequences are LNHNV and YYDKDF (reference sequence). This CDR3 is built from 16 residues. Trimming took off 0 bases at V and 0 bases at J, with 8 bases between the two ends. This CDR3 reads CATSRDSGATNEKLFF. The CDR3 nucleotides read TGTGCCACCAGCAGAGATTCGGGGGCAACTAATGAAAAACTGTTTTTT.

This chain uses TRBV10-3 with TRBJ1-3; the D is unclear. V lost 2 bases and J 0 bases, leaving 14 bases between the germline ends. CDR1 is ENHRY and CDR2 is SYGVKD in the germline V gene. The CDR3 loop spans 17 amino acids. In DNA form, the CDR3 reads TGTGCCATCAGTGAGCGCGGAGGGAGTCTCTCTGGAAACACCATATATTTT. This sequence encodes CAISERGGSLSGNTIYF.

CDR3 region: CASSEGRDRATYEQYV. The CDR3 DNA reads TGTGCCAGCAGTGAAGGTCGGGACAGGGCGACCTACGAGCAGTACGTC. The chain couples TRBV2 to TRBJ2-7; TRBD1 matches 9 bases. CDR1 is SNHLY and CDR2 is FYNNEI in the germline V gene. CDR3 length: 16 residues. Losses at the gene ends were 1 base for V and 2 bases for J; bases not matched to a gene: 6.

The J gene is TRBJ1-6, the V gene TRBV5-6; tentative D call: TRBD1 (6 bases). The CDR3 covers 14 residues. Germline lookup yields CDR1 SGHDT and CDR2 YYEEEE. Trimming cost V 4 bases and J 8 bases, with 13 bases left between them. The CDR3 sequence is CASSARGTYSPLHF. The CDR3 nucleotides read TGTGCCAGCAGCGCGAGGGGGACCTATTCACCCCTCCACTTT.

This chain links TRBV5-8 with TRBJ2-2; D unresolved. V lost 6 bases and J lost 0, with 15 bases in between. The CDR3 loop spans 16 amino acids. The germline gives CDR1 SGHTS, CDR2 YDEGEE. The CDR3 protein is CASNPRISPNTGELFF. The CDR3 coding sequence is TGTGCCAGCAACCCGAGGATCAGCCCGAACACCGGGGAGCTGTTTTTT.

The V call is TRBV6-5, the J call TRBJ1-1, with TRBD1 matching 9 bases. Germline lookup yields CDR1 MNHEY and CDR2 SVGAGI. V was pared by 0 bases and J by 9 bases, with 8 bases of the junction left unmatched. The length of the CDR3 is 15 residues. This chain's CDR3 is CASSYSNRDRAQAFF. DNA of the CDR3: TGTGCCAGCAGTTACTCAAACCGGGACAGGGCTCAAGCTTTCTTT.

V usage is TRBV4-1 and J usage is TRBJ1-4; possible D gene TRBD1, 5 bases. Trimming shortened V by 6 bases and J by 12 bases, and 26 bases separated the two germline ends. CDR3 length equals 16 residues. Germline V gene sequence: CDR1 MGHRA, CDR2 YSYEKL. As DNA, the CDR3 is TGCGCCAGCAGGTCAACCCCGGGGGTCCCCGGGTCGGAACTGTTTTTT. Amino acid sequence: CASRSTPGVPGSELFF.

This clone appeared once. The V gene is TRBV10-3, the J gene TRBJ1-2, with 8 bases fitting TRBD1. The J segment lost 6 bases and the V segment lost 10 bases, leaving 4 bases of the junction unmatched. The CDR3 sequence is 11 residues long. CDR1 and CDR2 from the germline V gene are ENHRY and SYGVKD. CDR3 nucleotides: TGTGCCAACACAGGGGGGGATGGCTACACCTTC. Its translation is CANTGGDGYTF.